The clone carrying this TCR beta chain turned up a few times. What it binds is unknown. The data originate from a study of blood T cells in healthy people across ages. Primers used in a second PCR of roughly 7 to 12 cycles were a sample-barcoded 5' primer and a J-beta primer mix. TCRdb itself ran the 5' RACE reads through MiXCR, one entry per CDR3 protein. Here the sample spans 700,000 or so distinct CDR3 sequences, 20% to 25% being singletons. This CDR3 spans 16 amino acids. The junction had 5 bases not matched to a gene; V was cut back by 2 bases and J by 0 bases. The germline V gene has CDR1 MDHEN and CDR2 SYDVKM. Broader study findings: In long-lived donors, naive CD4+ cell counts and diversity exceeded those of aged donors. Measured against age, TCR beta diversity per million T cells decreased in a roughly linear manner.

The V call is TRBV28, the J call TRBJ2-7, with 9 nucleotides matching TRBD2. Material: blood. This receptor was taken from a man between 70 and 80 years old in good health. CDR3 in DNA: TGTGCCAGCAGTTTACCTGGACTAGCGAGCTCCTACGAGCAGTACTTC. Translating it yields CASSLPGLASSYEQYF.